These T cell receptor beta chains were read from a single sample in a study of metastatic and nonmetastatic thyroid tumors. TCRdb re-analyzed the PCR reads through MiXCR. The profile shows under 30,000 clones, 15% of them singletons. Material: blood. These receptors originate from a male donor with papillary thyroid cancer or a benign thyroid nodule (not recorded which). Some clones in this sample may be carry-over from other donors' samples. Each CDR3 is given with its conserved first and last residue. A D gene is named only where the DNA matches it firmly. Size tells how often a clone was seen (once, few, many) or the class of an expanded clone, and some rows leave it out.

j_call d_call clone_size v_call cdr3_nt cdr3_aa
TRBJ2-2 . many TRBV6-5 TGTGCCAGCAGTTCCGCGAAAGGTCTTGCCGGGGAGCTGTTTTTT CASSSAKGLAGELFF
TRBJ2-1 . many TRBV6-1 TGTGCCAGCAGCCCCGGGATCAGTTGGAATGAGCAGTTCTTC CASSPGISWNEQFF
TRBJ1-6 TRBD1 medium-sized TRBV6-2/TRBV6-3 TGTGCCAGCAGCCCCGGGACAGGGGGCTTTAATTCACCCCTCCACTTT CASSPGTGGFNSPLHF
TRBJ2-2 TRBD2 many TRBV7-3 TGTGCCAGCAGCTTGTCTAGCGGGAAAGGCGGGGAGCTGTTTTTT CASSLSSGKGGELFF
TRBJ2-3 . many TRBV10-1 TGCGCCAGCAGTTCGGCTAGGGCCACAGATACGCAGTATTTT CASSSARATDTQYF
TRBJ1-3 . . TRBV20-1 TGCAGTGCTAGTGGGCAGGTGGAAATCACCATATATTTT CSASGQVEITIYF
TRBJ2-2 . . TRBV30 TGTGCCTTGTCCCCCGGGACAGACCTCACGGGGGAGCAGTTTTTT CALSPGTDLTGEQFF
TRBJ1-2 TRBD1 many TRBV11-3 TGTGCCAGCAGTTTCCCCGGACAGGGCAAAGCCTTCTTC CASSFPGQGKAFF
TRBJ1-4 . many TRBV6-1 TGTGCCAGCAGGTTATCAGGGCTGGGCACAACTAATGAAAAACTGTTTTTT CASRLSGLGTTNEKLFF
TRBJ2-7 TRBD2 . TRBV4-1 TGCGCCAGCAACCAGAGTTATCCCGGGACTATGACCGAGCAGTACTTC CASNQSYPGTMTEQYF
TRBJ2-2 . many TRBV6-1 TGTGCCACCTTGGACCGAAGTGGTTGGATCGGGGAGCTGTTTTTT CATLDRSGWIGELFF
TRBJ2-7 TRBD1 once TRBV9 TGTGCCAGCAGCGAAAGACAGGGGCGCGCGGGCGAGCAGTACTTC CASSERQGRAGEQYF
TRBJ1-6 . many TRBV2 TGTGCGTCTCACTCGGGTGGAAATTCACCCCTCCACTTT CASHSGGNSPLHF
TRBJ2-7 . . TRBV20-1 TGCAGTGCTAGAGCTGGCTCGACTGGGAGCGAGCAGTACTTC CSARAGSTGSEQYF
TRBJ2-7 . . TRBV3-1 TGTGCCAGCAGCCAAGTTAGTGACAGGAACTACGAGCAGTACTTC CASSQVSDRNYEQYF
TRBJ2-1 . many TRBV7-6 TGTGCCAGCAGCACGGGACTCGATTACAATGAGCAGTTCTTC CASSTGLDYNEQFF
TRBJ1-2 . many TRBV27 TGTGCCAGCAGTTTATCCCGGGCGACTGACTATGGCTACACCTTC CASSLSRATDYGYTF
TRBJ2-3 . . TRBV3-1 TGTGCCAGCAGCCAAGATAAGAAGACTCCCCGCACAGATACGCAGTATTTT CASSQDKKTPRTDTQYF
TRBJ1-4 TRBD1 many TRBV6-1 TGTGCCAGCAGCCGGGAGACAGGGGGTGTTGAAAAACTGTTTTTT CASSRETGGVEKLFF
TRBJ2-7 TRBD1 many TRBV5-1 TGCGCCAGCAGCTTCCTGGGTTCGGGACAGAGCTACGAGCAGTACTTC CASSFLGSGQSYEQYF
TRBJ2-7 . many TRBV2 TGTGCCAGCGCCTTCGGGACTGCCGGCTACGAGCAGTACTTC CASAFGTAGYEQYF
TRBJ1-5 TRBD1 . TRBV30 TGTGCCTGTAGCGCCGTGACAGGGGCCTATAGCAATCAGCCCCAGCATTTT CACSAVTGAYSNQPQHF
TRBJ2-7 . many TRBV20-1 TGCAGTGCTAGGCCACCCTCCCGGGACATGCTCCACGAGCAGTACTTC CSARPPSRDMLHEQYF
TRBJ2-2 . many TRBV6-1 TGTGCCAGTGGGGTGCACGGGGACACCGGGGAGCTGTTTTTT CASGVHGDTGELFF
TRBJ1-5 . many TRBV12-5 TGTGCTAGTGGTTTGGTACCTAGCAATCAGCCCCAGCATTTT CASGLVPSNQPQHF
TRBJ2-7 TRBD2 medium-sized TRBV6-2/TRBV6-3 TGTGCCAGCAACAATCCCCGGGGGGGCAACGAGCAGTACTTC CASNNPRGGNEQYF
TRBJ2-4 . . TRBV4-1 TGTGCCAGCAGCCAAAGGGGACCGGGGGAGTGTGAAAACATTCAGTACTTC CASSQRGPGECENIQYF
TRBJ2-7 TRBD1 once TRBV18 TGTGCCAGCTCACTGGGACAGGGAAAGGCTAACGAGCAGTACTTC CASSLGQGKANEQYF